A single sample gave rise to the 23 T cell receptor beta chains below, sequenced in a study of regulatory T cells in long-lasting Graves disease. For TCR beta, libraries came from iRepertoire HTBI primers and Arm-PCR of CDR3 regions. TCRdb reprocessed the multiplex PCR reads via MiXCR and lists one record per CDR3 protein. Here the sample spans around 500,000 distinct CDR3 sequences, 15% to 20% being singletons. Time point here: newly diagnosed GD, antithyroid drugs for less than 3 months. The TCR library was prepared using RNA isolated from PBMCs. These data also featured in a second study, about T cells in Graves' hyperthyroidism and ophthalmopathy.

This specimen was peripheral blood mononuclear cells (PBMCs), taken at new diagnosis, from a patient treated with antithyroid drugs. The receptor source for this set is a woman aged 40-65 years with Graves disease.

About this clonotype: This may come from a read error, since a much larger clone is one base off. J is TRBJ1-2 and V is TRBV20-1, with 8 bases fitting TRBD1. From germline, CDR1 is DFQATT and CDR2 SNEGSKA (reference sequence). The CDR3 sequence is 12 residues long. The CDR3 loop reads CGARTGSYGYTF. In nucleotides, the CDR3 is TGCGGTGCTAGGACAGGGTCCTATGGCTACACCTTC.

This clonotype was counted ten times or more. The chain couples TRBV30 to TRBJ2-7; maybe TRBD2 (6 bases). Germline-derived CDR1 and CDR2 are GTSNPN and SVGIG (reference sequence). The CDR3 has 13 amino acids. V gave up 0 bases and J gave up 4 bases, with 10 bases separating them. CDR3 sequence: CAWSVGGGYEQYF. Written as DNA, the CDR3 is TGTGCCTGGAGTGTCGGGGGTGGATACGAGCAGTACTTC. Variable domain in full (rest from reference TRBV30 and TRBJ2-7): SQTIHQWPATLVQPVGSPLSLECTVEGTSNPNLYWYRQAAGRGLQLLFYSVGIGQISSEVPQNLSASRPQDRQFILSSKKLLLSDSGFYLCAWSVGGGYEQYFGPGTRLTVT.

The sample holds many counts of this clonotype. The chain employs TRBV13 and TRBJ1-1; D is uncertain. Trimming removed 6 bases at V and 4 bases at J, with 9 bases between. The V gene's germline CDR1 is PRHDT and CDR2 FYEKMQ (reference sequence). This CDR3 is built from 12 residues. Here the CDR3 reads CASRLNPTEAFF. Written as DNA, the CDR3 is TGTGCCAGCAGACTAAATCCCACTGAAGCTTTCTTT.

This clonotype turned up a few times. The chain couples TRBV6-2 or TRBV6-3 to TRBJ2-5, with D tentatively TRBD2 (5 bases). The V end lost 6 bases, the J end lost 3 bases, and 8 bases lay between the germline ends. The CDR3 extends over 12 amino acids. Per the germline V gene, CDR1 is MNHEY and CDR2 is SVGEGT. In DNA form, the CDR3 reads TGTGCCAGCAGATCCGGGGAAGAGACCCAGTACTTC. It encodes CASRSGEETQYF.

V and J are TRBV20-1 and TRBJ2-1; maybe TRBD2 (7 bases). This CDR3 contains 15 residues. V was pared by 2 bases and J by 2 bases, with 13 bases between. Looked up from germline, CDR1 is DFQATT and CDR2 is SNEGSKA (reference sequence). The CDR3 bases are TGCAGTGCTAGACCGGGGGGCCTTACCTACAATGAGCAGTTCTTC. It encodes CSARPGGLTYNEQFF.

This chain links TRBV12-3 or TRBV12-4 with TRBJ2-6, with 8 bases lining up with TRBD1. The trim removed 5 bases at V and 0 bases at J, leaving 6 bases unmatched. This CDR3 has 17 amino acids. The CDR3: CASSPGQDLSGANVLTF. For the CDR3, the DNA is TGTGCCAGCAGTCCGGGACAGGATCTCTCTGGGGCCAACGTCCTGACTTTC.

The chain links TRBV4-1 to TRBJ1-1, with a tentative D call TRBD1 (6 bases). Per the germline V gene, CDR1 is MGHRA and CDR2 is YSYEKL. Trimming removed 0 bases at V and 4 bases at J, with 9 bases between. The CDR3 has 14 amino acids. The CDR3 nucleotides are TGCGCCAGCAGCCAAGATCCAGGGGCCACTGAAGCTTTCTTT. This sequence encodes CASSQDPGATEAFF.

This clonotype was detected only a few times. The gene calls are TRBV3-1 and TRBJ1-3, with D tentatively TRBD1 (5 bases). The CDR3 consists of 16 residues. CDR1 is LGHDT, CDR2 YNNKEL, per germline (reference sequence). V was trimmed by 4 bases and J by 0 bases, leaving 13 bases between them. The CDR3 loop is CASSLRGRSSGNTIYF. For the CDR3, the DNA is TGTGCCAGCAGCCTTAGGGGAAGAAGCTCTGGAAACACCATATATTTT.

This clonotype has ten or more counts. The genes are TRBV3-1 and TRBJ1-1, with a weak D call TRBD1 (5 bases). Trimming took off 6 bases at V and 5 bases at J, with 13 bases between the two ends. Germline loops: CDR1 LGHDT, CDR2 YNNKEL (reference sequence). CDR3 length: 13 residues. CDR3 amino acids: CASSRGGWTEAFF. The CDR3 DNA reads as TGTGCCAGCAGTCGGGGGGGTTGGACTGAAGCTTTCTTT.

The chain uses TRBV6-2 or TRBV6-3 and TRBJ2-5; D unclear. CDR1 and CDR2 (germline): MNHEY, SVGEGT. The V and J ends lost 6 bases and 4 bases respectively, with 12 bases between them. CDR3 length equals 13 residues. CDR3 bases: TGTGCCAGCAGACCCGTTACCCCAGAGACCCAGTACTTC. Translation gives CASRPVTPETQYF.

At least ten counts were recorded for this clonotype. The chain combines TRBV3-1 with TRBJ1-2, with D perhaps matching TRBD1 (5 bases). Trimming shortened V by 4 bases and J by 2 bases, and 11 bases separated the two germline ends. This CDR3 is built from 14 residues. Germline V gene data show CDR1 as LGHDT and CDR2 as YNNKEL (reference sequence). CDR3 protein: CASSLGAENYGYTF. The CDR3 DNA follows: TGTGCCAGCAGCCTCGGGGCAGAGAACTATGGCTACACCTTC.

This chain connects TRBV6-5 to TRBJ1-4; D gene uncertain. This CDR3 spans 15 amino acids. V dropped 2 bases and J dropped 8 bases, with 15 bases sitting between them. Germline values: CDR1 MNHEY, CDR2 SVGAGI. The CDR3 here is CASSYGLLPWEKLFF. Written as DNA, the CDR3 is TGTGCCAGCAGTTACGGACTCCTACCGTGGGAAAAACTGTTTTTT.

This clonotype was found once. A much larger clone differs from this one at a single base, so this may be a read error. The V and J genes are TRBV28 and TRBJ1-1; no definite D call. Germline V CDR1 and CDR2: MDHEN, SYDVKM. This CDR3 comprises 12 residues. The CDR3 DNA reads TGTGCCAGCAGGATTAGCTTGGCTGAAGCTCTCTTT. This encodes CASRISLAEALF.

This chain connects TRBV15 to TRBJ2-7; 7 nucleotides match TRBD1. The CDR3 extends over 15 amino acids. Germline V gene lookup returns CDR1 LNHNV and CDR2 YYDKDF (reference sequence). V lost 8 bases to trimming and J lost 2 bases; unmatched junction nucleotides: 12. The CDR3 DNA reads TGTGCCACCGGTACAACCGGGACAGAACCCTACGAGCAGTACTTC. This codes for CATGTTGTEPYEQYF. Combining the CDR3 with reference TRBV15 and TRBJ2-7 gives the whole variable domain DAMVIQNPRYQVTQFGKPVTLSCSQTLNHNVMYWYQQKSSQAPKLLFHYYDKDFNNEADTPDNFQSRRPNTSFCFLDIRSPGLGDTAMYLCATGTTGTEPYEQYFGPGTRLTVT.

This clonotype was seen repeatedly, ten times or more. The V gene is TRBV3-1, the J gene TRBJ1-4; 9 bases align to TRBD1. The length of the CDR3 is 15 residues. J was trimmed by 7 bases and V by 4 bases; bases with no gene match: 7. Germline-derived CDR1 and CDR2 are LGHDT and YNNKEL (reference sequence). CDR3 DNA: TGTGCCAGCAGCCGCCGGACAGGGGAGCGTGAAAAACTGTTTTTT. This sequence encodes CASSRRTGEREKLFF.

Details on this clonotype: The junction departs from germline at one end; a sequencing error may be responsible. The J gene is TRBJ1-6, the V gene TRBV5-1; 7 bases fit TRBD1. The germline V gene has CDR1 SGHRS and CDR2 YFSETQ. This CDR3 comprises 17 residues. CDR3 sequence reads: CASRLDGGGKGNSPLHF. CDR3 sequence (DNA): TGCGCCAGCAGGTTGGATGGAGGGGGCAAAGGTAATTCACCCCTCCACTTT. Filled out from reference TRBV5-1 and TRBJ1-6, the complete variable domain reads KAGVTQTPRYLIKTRGQQVTLSCSPISGHRSVSWYQQTPGQGLQFLFEYFSETQRNKGNFPGRFSGRQFSNSRSEMNVSTLELGDSALYLCASRLDGGGKGNSPLHFGNGTRLTVT.

This clonotype occurred a few times. The chain has TRBV19 and TRBJ1-1; D is undetermined. The CDR3 length is 12 residues. V was cut by 5 bases and J by 8 bases, with 12 bases left in between. The V gene's germline CDR1 is LNHDA and CDR2 SQIVND (reference sequence). As DNA, the CDR3 is TGTGCCAGTAGTCTCGGCCTCTCCGAAGCTTTCTTT. Translating it yields CASSLGLSEAFF. Full variable domain (rest looked up from reference TRBV19 and TRBJ1-1): DGGITQSPKYLFRKEGQNVTLSCEQNLNHDAMYWYRQDPGQGLRLIYYSQIVNDFQKGDIAEGYSVSREKKESFPLTVTSAQKNPTAFYLCASSLGLSEAFFGQGTRLTVV.

The chain employs TRBV4-1 and TRBJ2-5; 9 bases agree with TRBD1. Germline V gene sequence: CDR1 MGHRA, CDR2 YSYEKL. CDR3 length equals 15 residues. V shed 4 bases, J shed 5 bases, and the junction held 8 bases outside the gene matches. CDR3 sequence (DNA): TGCGCCAGCAGCCGAACAGGGGGCTCGGGGGAGACCCAGTACTTC. Its protein is CASSRTGGSGETQYF.

The chain has TRBV10-1 and TRBJ1-6; 8 bases map to TRBD1. Germline CDR1 WNHNN, CDR2 SYGVQD (reference sequence). The CDR3 consists of 16 residues. The trim removed 3 bases at V and 7 bases at J, leaving 8 bases unmatched. This chain's CDR3 is CASSDHRQGFNSPLHF. Here the CDR3 DNA reads TGCGCCAGCAGTGACCACCGACAGGGGTTCAATTCACCCCTCCACTTT.

The genes are TRBV2 and TRBJ2-5; D might be TRBD1 (6 bases). With 5 bases removed from V and 5 bases from J, the gap between germline ends came to 18 bases. The CDR3 has 15 amino acids. Germline V CDR1 and CDR2: SNHLY, FYNNEI. The CDR3 DNA reads as TGTGCCAGCAGTTATACTCGAGGGGGTTCGGAGACCCAGTACTTC. Translating it yields CASSYTRGGSETQYF.

This clonotype was seen many times. The rearrangement uses TRBV11-2 and TRBJ2-5, with 8 bases matching TRBD2. Germline V gene sequence: CDR1 SGHAT, CDR2 FQNNGV. With 1 base clipped from V and 0 bases from J, the junction kept 1 base outside the gene matches. The CDR3 consists of 15 residues. The CDR3 protein is CASSLAGGYQETQYF. The CDR3 DNA follows: TGTGCCAGCAGCTTAGCGGGGGGGTACCAAGAGACCCAGTACTTC.

This clonotype was detected many times. The chain has TRBV6-2 or TRBV6-3 and TRBJ2-3, with D possibly being TRBD1 (6 bases). The CDR3 has 14 residues. V dropped 5 bases and J dropped 4 bases, with 13 bases sitting between them. From germline, CDR1 is MNHEY and CDR2 SVGEGT. CDR3 region: CASSEPRGPDTQYF. The CDR3 coding sequence is TGTGCCAGCAGTGAGCCCAGGGGCCCAGATACGCAGTATTTT.

This clonotype was found a few times. This chain uses TRBV24-1 with TRBJ2-3, with unresolved D. The CDR3 spans 15 residues. The ends were cut back, 3 bases at V and 5 bases at J, with 14 bases in the middle. CDR1 is KGHDR, CDR2 SFDVKD, per germline. This CDR3 is CATSDPRTSLDTQYF. The CDR3 DNA reads as TGTGCCACCAGTGATCCGAGGACCAGCTTAGATACGCAGTATTTT.